This T cell receptor (beta chain) was sequenced in a study of cytomegalovirus exposure and HLA in healthy donors. The CDR3 loop spans 14 amino acids. Germline V gene sequence: CDR1 SGHNT, CDR2 YYREEE (reference sequence). J lost 0 bases, V lost 4 bases, and 4 bases had no gene match. Findings and caveats of the study: No immune exposure information besides CMV serostatus was available. For presence/absence analyses, sequencing depth was assumed to be roughly uniform across donors. Based on reports, TCR beta sequences accurately predicted HLA-A and HLA-B alleles for most subjects. Highest at DRB1 and lowest at HLA-C, TCR association rates differed among HLA loci in a later analysis.

Vbeta (60) and Jbeta (13) primers were used in the PCR. Some clones are missing from TCRdb's copy, which holds only in-frame ones; the method was immunoSEQ multiplex PCR. The sample holds about 97,000 clones, over 60% seen once. This clone came up once. Its cognate antigen is unknown. The sequence was obtained from a male donor in good health and CMV-seropositive. This chain connects TRBV5-4 to TRBJ2-7, with TRBD1 matching over 7 bases. Sequences were obtained from PBMCs. The CDR3 region has the DNA TGTGCCAGCAGCCCTGACAGGGCCTCCTACGAGCAGTACTTC. Protein sequence: CASSPDRASYEQYF.